This entry is about one T cell receptor (beta chain). It has no known antigen specificity. Per-base qualities were not stored, and no clone one base away is much larger. The CDR3 runs 14 amino acids, cysteine and phenylalanine included. Only the CDR3 region is kept as DNA, spanning 42 bases read in frame from base 1. A distance of 14 bases separates the germline ends of V and J, which lose 6 bases and 5 bases respectively. Sequences SGHDN (CDR1) and FVKESK (CDR2) are obtained from the germline V gene. TCRbeta CDR3 regions were amplified from genomic DNA by means of the immunoSEQ Assay, a bias-controlled multiplex PCR. On the study's bioinformatics: Nucleated cell counts per sample were estimated from amplification of reference gene primers within the assay. To quantify the absolute abundance of each unique TCRbeta CDR3 rearrangement, sequence reads were collapsed and filtered. For each sample, productive Simpson clonality was calculated as the square root of Simpson's diversity index over productive rearrangements. TCRdb limited this immuneACCESS table to in-frame rearrangements with V and J called. A share of clones is missing; checked studies link under half to unresolved V genes, and the rest is unexplained. The D gene and trimming were derived from the DNA, and the V and J assignments and clone size from that table. The sample table lists fewer than 150,000 clones, about 90% of them with a count of one. 0.88% of the sample comes from the top ten.

Each collaborating institution followed its own protocols to collect whole blood in K2EDTA tubes. For TCRbeta analysis, collaborators shipped samples as frozen whole blood, isolated PBMCs, or DNA extracted from either of those sample types. This entry comes from a study of blood T cell repertoires in COVID-19 (TCRdb year 2020). A note on the overall study: Collaborator samples came from the United States, Italy and Spain and covered acute and convalescent phases of COVID-19. A freely available public database, intended as a resource for researchers studying the immune response to SARS-CoV-2, is where the repertoires were released. The samples were drawn from two sources: the first 160 participants of the ongoing ImmuneRACE study, and 1,000 to 1,500 subjects contributed by 6 global collaborators. The sample metadata nearly always contained a de-identified subject ID, COVID-19 status, age in years and sex. Where HLA class I and class II types were available, the types were taken from metadata supplied by the sample provider, not from assay-based typing. The material from the prospective study consisted of cDNA or gDNA derived from T cells, B-cell-depleted T cells, or PBMCs. The dataset comprised deeply sampled blood TCRbeta repertoires from subjects exposed to, actively infected with, or recovered from COVID-19. Broader findings and caveats from the paper: Clinical and demographic metadata were provided uncurated, with the amount varying by source and participant.

This TCR was sampled from a woman between 50 and 59 years old with active or convalescent COVID-19. The chain employs TRBV14 and TRBJ1-3; the D gene is possibly TRBD1, with 5 bases matching. Material: peripheral blood. The bases are TGTGCCAGCAGGCAGAAGGGGTGGAGAAACACCATATATTTT. This encodes CASRQKGWRNTIYF.